This T cell receptor (beta chain) was documented in a study of cytomegalovirus exposure and HLA in healthy donors. The germline CDR1 and CDR2 sequences are GTSNPN and SVGIG (reference sequence). V gave up 4 bases and J gave up 1 base, with 10 bases separating them. The CDR3 sequence is 13 residues long. PCR involved 60 Vbeta and 13 Jbeta primers. Only in-frame clones appear in the TCRdb table, and some are missing; sequencing was by immunoSEQ multiplex PCR. The repertoire holds 89,000 or so clones, with roughly 80% as singletons. The sequenced material came from PBMCs. The clonotype was recovered from a boy younger than 18 in good health and CMV-seronegative. This chain links TRBV30 with TRBJ1-2, with unresolved D. The CDR3 region is CAWKLGSNYGYTF. Here the CDR3 DNA reads TGTGCCTGGAAGCTGGGCAGTAACTATGGCTACACCTTC.